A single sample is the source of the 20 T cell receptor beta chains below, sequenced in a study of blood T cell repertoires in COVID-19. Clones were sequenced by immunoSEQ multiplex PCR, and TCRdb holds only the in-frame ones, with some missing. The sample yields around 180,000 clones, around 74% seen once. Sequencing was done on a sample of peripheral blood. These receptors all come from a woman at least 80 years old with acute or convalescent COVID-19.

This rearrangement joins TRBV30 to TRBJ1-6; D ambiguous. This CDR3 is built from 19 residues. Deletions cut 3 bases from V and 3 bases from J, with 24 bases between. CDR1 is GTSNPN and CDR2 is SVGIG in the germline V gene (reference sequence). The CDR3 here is CAWSAPGVRGVNYNSPLHF. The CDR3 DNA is TGTGCCTGGAGCGCCCCCGGGGTTAGAGGAGTCAACTATAATTCACCCCTCCACTTT.

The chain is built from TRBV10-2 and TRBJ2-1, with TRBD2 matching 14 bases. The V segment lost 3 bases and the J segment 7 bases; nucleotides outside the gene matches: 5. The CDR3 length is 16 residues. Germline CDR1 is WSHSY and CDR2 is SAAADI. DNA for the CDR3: TGCGCCAGCAGTGACCGGGGACTAGCGGGAGAGAATGAGCAGTTCTTC. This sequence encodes CASSDRGLAGENEQFF.

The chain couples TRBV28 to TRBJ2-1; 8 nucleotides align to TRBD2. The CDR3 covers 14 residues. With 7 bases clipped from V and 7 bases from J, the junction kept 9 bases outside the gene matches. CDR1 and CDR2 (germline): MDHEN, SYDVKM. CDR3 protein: CASKAGGLRNEQFF. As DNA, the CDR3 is TGTGCCAGCAAGGCGGGAGGTTTGAGGAATGAGCAGTTCTTC.

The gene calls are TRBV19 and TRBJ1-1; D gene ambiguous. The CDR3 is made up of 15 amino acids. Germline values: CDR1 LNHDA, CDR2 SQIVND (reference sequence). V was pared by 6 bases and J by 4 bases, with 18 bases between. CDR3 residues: CASSPSEGSGTEAFF. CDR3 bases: TGTGCCAGTAGCCCTAGTGAGGGCTCGGGCACTGAAGCTTTCTTT.

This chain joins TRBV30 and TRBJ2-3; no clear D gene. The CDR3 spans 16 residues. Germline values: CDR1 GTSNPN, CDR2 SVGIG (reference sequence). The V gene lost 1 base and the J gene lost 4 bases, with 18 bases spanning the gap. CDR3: CAWSGFWASPADTQYF. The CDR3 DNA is TGTGCCTGGAGTGGGTTTTGGGCTTCCCCCGCAGATACGCAGTATTTT.

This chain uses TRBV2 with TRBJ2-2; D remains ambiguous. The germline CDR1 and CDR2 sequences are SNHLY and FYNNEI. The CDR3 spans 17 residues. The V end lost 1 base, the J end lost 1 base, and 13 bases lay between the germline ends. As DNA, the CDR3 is TGTGCCAGCAGTGAAGATCTGTTTCCGGGGAACACCGGGGAGCTGTTTTTT. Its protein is CASSEDLFPGNTGELFF. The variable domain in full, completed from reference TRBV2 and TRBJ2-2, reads EPEVTQTPSHQVTQMGQEVILRCVPISNHLYFYWYRQILGQKVEFLVSFYNNEISEKSEIFDDQFSVERPDGSNFTLKIRSTKLEDSAMYFCASSEDLFPGNTGELFFGEGSRLTVL.

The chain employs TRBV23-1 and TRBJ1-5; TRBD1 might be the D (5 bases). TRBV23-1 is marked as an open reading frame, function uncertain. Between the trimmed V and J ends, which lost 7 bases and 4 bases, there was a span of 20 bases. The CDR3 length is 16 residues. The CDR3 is CASTTWGGVSNQPQHF. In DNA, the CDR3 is TGCGCCAGCACCACTTGGGGGGGTGTTAGTAATCAGCCCCAGCATTTT.

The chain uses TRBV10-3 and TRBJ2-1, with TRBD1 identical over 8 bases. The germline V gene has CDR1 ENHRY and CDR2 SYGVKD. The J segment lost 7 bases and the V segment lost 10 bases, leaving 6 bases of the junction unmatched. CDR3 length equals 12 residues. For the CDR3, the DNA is TGTGCCACCGACAGGGGTGGGAATGAGCAGTTCTTC. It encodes CATDRGGNEQFF.

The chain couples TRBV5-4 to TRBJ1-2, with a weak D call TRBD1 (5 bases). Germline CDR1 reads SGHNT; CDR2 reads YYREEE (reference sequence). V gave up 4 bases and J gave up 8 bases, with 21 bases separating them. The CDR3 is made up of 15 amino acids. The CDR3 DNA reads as TGTGCCAGCAGCCTATGGGCAGGGTCGGGTTTAGGCTACACCTTC. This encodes CASSLWAGSGLGYTF. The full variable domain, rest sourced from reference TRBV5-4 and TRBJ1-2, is ETGVTQSPTHLIKTRGQQVTLRCSSQSGHNTVSWYQQALGQGPQFIFQYYREEENGRGNFPPRFSGLQFPNYSSELNVNALELDDSALYLCASSLWAGSGLGYTFGSGTRLTVV.

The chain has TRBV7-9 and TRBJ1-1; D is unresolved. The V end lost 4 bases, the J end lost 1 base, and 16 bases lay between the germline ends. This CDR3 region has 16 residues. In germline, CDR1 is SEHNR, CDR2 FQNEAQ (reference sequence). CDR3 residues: CASSSDFRFRNTEAFF. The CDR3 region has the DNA TGTGCCAGCAGCTCGGATTTCAGGTTCAGGAACACTGAAGCTTTCTTT.

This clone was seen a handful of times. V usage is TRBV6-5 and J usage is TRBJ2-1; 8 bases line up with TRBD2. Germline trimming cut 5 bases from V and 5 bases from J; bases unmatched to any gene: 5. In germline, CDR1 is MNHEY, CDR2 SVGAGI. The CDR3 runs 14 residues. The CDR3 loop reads CASSRAGVHNEQFF. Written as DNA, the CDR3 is TGTGCCAGCAGTAGAGCGGGGGTACACAATGAGCAGTTCTTC.

As DNA, the CDR3 is TGCGCCAGCAGCTCGAGAGCGGGAGGGGGTACAGATACGCAGTATTTT. Its translation: CASSSRAGGGTDTQYF. The V call is TRBV5-1, the J call TRBJ2-3; 10 bases are shared with TRBD2. The V and J ends lost 3 bases and 3 bases, in that order; junction bases with no gene match: 7. The CDR3 is 16 amino acids. Germline CDR1 SGHRS, CDR2 YFSETQ.

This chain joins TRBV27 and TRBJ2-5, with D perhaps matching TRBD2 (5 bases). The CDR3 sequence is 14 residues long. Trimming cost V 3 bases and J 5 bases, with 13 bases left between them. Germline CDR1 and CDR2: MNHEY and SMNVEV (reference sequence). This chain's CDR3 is CASSFGGIGETQYF. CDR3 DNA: TGTGCCAGCAGTTTCGGAGGTATTGGGGAGACCCAGTACTTC.

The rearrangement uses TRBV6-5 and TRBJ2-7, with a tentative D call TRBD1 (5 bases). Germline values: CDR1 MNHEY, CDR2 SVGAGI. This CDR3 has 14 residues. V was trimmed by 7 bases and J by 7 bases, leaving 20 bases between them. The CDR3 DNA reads TGTGCCAGCACCATACAGGCAGGAGTAGAAGAGCAGTACTTC. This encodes CASTIQAGVEEQYF.

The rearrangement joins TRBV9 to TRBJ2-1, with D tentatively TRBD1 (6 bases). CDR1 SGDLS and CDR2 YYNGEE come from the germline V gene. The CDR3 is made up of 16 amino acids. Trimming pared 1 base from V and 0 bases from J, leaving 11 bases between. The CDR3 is CASSVRGQSSYNEQFF. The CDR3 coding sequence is TGTGCCAGCAGCGTAAGGGGACAAAGCTCCTACAATGAGCAGTTCTTC. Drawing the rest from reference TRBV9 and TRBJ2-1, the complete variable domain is DSGVTQTPKHLITATGQRVTLRCSPRSGDLSVYWYQQSLDQGLQFLIQYYNGEERAKGNILERFSAQQFPDLHSELNLSSLELGDSALYFCASSVRGQSSYNEQFFGPGTRLTVL.

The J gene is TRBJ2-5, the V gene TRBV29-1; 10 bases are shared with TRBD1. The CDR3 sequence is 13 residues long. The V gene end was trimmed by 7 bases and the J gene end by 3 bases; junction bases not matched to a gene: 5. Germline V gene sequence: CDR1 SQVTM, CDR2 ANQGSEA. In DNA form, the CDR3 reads TGCAGCGGGGGACAGGGGAACGAAGAGACCCAGTACTTC. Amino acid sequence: CSGGQGNEETQYF.

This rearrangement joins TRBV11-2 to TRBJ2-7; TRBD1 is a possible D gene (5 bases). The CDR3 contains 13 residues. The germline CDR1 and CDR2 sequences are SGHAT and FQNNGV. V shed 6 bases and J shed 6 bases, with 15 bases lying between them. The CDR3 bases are TGTGCCAGCAGGACCATCAGGGCTCCCGAGCAGTACTTC. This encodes CASRTIRAPEQYF.

CDR3 sequence reads: CASSVQTDTQYF. CDR3 nucleotide sequence: TGTGCCAGCAGTGTACAGACAGATACGCAGTATTTT. The V gene is TRBV25-1, the J gene TRBJ2-3; D call uncertain. The CDR3 sequence is 12 residues long. V dropped 4 bases and J dropped 3 bases, with 5 bases sitting between them. The germline gives CDR1 MGHDK, CDR2 SYGVNS.

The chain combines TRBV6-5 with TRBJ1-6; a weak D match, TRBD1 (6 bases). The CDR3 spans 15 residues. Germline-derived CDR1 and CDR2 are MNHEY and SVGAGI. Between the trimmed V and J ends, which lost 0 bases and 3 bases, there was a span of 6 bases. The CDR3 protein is CASSYSGGYNSPLHF. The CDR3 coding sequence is TGTGCCAGCAGTTACTCAGGGGGCTATAATTCACCCCTCCACTTT.

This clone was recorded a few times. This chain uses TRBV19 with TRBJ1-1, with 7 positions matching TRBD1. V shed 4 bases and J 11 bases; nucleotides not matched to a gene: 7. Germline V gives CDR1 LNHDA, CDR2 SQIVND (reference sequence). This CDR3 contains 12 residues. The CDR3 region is CASSTETGVAFF. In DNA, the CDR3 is TGTGCCAGTAGTACCGAAACAGGGGTGGCTTTCTTT.